The text below deals with one TCR beta chain. The data were taken from a study of cytotoxic CD8 clonotypes in ibrutinib-treated CLL. On the study more broadly: Response sampling came at median approximately a year of treatment, ranging roughly 6 to 36 months. Samples showed on average around 230,000 productive templates and about 100,000 productive rearrangements.

Clones were read by immunoSEQ multiplex PCR, and TCRdb kept only the in-frame ones, dropping some. The repertoire holds about 130,000 clones, with around three quarters as singletons. The receptor was isolated from a human donor with chronic lymphocytic leukemia. The source material was PBMCs, sampled after 12 months of ibrutinib treatment.

In DNA form, the CDR3 reads TGTGCCAGTAGCAACCTGACAGGGATGAACACCGGGGAGCTGTTTTTT. Its protein is CASSNLTGMNTGELFF. The chain couples TRBV19 to TRBJ2-2; 7 bases agree with TRBD1. This CDR3 is built from 16 residues. CDR1 is LNHDA and CDR2 is SQIVND in the germline V gene (reference sequence). Trimming at V came to 6 bases and at J to 1 base, leaving 8 bases not matched to a gene.